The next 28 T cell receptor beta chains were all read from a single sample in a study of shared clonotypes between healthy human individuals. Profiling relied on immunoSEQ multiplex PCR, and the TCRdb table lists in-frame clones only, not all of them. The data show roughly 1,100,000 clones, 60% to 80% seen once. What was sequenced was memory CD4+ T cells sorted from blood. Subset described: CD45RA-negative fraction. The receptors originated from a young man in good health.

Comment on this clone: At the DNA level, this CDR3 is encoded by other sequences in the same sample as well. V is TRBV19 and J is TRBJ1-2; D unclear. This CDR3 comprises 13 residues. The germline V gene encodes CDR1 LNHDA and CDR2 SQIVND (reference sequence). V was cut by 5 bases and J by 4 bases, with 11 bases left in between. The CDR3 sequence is CASSPDGPYGYTF. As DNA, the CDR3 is TGTGCCAGTAGTCCTGACGGACCCTATGGCTACACCTTC.

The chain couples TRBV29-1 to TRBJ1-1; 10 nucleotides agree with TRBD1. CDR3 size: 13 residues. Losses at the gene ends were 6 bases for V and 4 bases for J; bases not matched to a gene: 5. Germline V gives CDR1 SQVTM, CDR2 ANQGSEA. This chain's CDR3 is CSVDRGQITEAFF. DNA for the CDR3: TGCAGCGTCGACAGGGGGCAGATCACTGAAGCTTTCTTT.

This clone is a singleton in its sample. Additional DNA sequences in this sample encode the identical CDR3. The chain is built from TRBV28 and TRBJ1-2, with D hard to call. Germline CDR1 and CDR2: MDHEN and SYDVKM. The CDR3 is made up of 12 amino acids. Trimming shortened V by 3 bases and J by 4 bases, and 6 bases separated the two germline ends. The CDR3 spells CASSLRTYGYTF. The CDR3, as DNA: TGTGCCAGCAGTTTGCGGACCTATGGCTACACCTTC.

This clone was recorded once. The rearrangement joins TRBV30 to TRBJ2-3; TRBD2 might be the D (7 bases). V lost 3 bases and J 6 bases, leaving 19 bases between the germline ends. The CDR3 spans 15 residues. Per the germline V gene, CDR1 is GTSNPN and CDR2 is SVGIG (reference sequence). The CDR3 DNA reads TGTGCCTGGAGCGGGACGAGGGGGGGCCACGATACGCAGTATTTT. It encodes CAWSGTRGGHDTQYF.

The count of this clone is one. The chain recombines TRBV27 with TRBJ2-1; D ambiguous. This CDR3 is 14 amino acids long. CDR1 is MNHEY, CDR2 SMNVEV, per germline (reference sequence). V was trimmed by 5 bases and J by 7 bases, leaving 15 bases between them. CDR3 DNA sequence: TGTGCCAGCAGTCCAAGGGCCTTGGGGAATGAGCAGTTCTTC. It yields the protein CASSPRALGNEQFF.

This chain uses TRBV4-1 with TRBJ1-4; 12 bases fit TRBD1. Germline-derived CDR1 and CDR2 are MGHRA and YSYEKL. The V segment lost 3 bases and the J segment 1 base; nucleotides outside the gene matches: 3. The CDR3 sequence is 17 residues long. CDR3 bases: TGCGCCAGCAGCCAGGGACAGGGGGCGCGAACTAATGAAAAACTGTTTTTT. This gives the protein CASSQGQGARTNEKLFF.

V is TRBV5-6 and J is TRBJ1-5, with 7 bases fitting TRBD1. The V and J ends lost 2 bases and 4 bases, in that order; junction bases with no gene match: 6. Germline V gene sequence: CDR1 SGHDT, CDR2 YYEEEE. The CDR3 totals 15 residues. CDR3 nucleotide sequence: TGTGCCAGCAGCTTCGGACAGGCCTTAAATCAGCCCCAGCATTTT. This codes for CASSFGQALNQPQHF.

This CDR3 reads CASSPDRPLQETQYF. For the CDR3, the DNA is TGTGCCAGCAGCCCAGACCGCCCGCTCCAAGAGACCCAGTACTTC. V is TRBV9 and J is TRBJ2-5; no clear D. Germline CDR1 is SGDLS and CDR2 is YYNGEE. This CDR3 is 15 amino acids long. V was cut by 4 bases and J by 1 base, with 14 bases left in between.

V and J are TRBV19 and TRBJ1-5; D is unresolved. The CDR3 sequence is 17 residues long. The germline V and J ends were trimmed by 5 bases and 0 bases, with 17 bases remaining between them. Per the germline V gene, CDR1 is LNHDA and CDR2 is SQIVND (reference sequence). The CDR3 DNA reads TGTGCCAGTAGTCACATACCAGCCAGATATAGCAATCAGCCCCAGCATTTT. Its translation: CASSHIPARYSNQPQHF.

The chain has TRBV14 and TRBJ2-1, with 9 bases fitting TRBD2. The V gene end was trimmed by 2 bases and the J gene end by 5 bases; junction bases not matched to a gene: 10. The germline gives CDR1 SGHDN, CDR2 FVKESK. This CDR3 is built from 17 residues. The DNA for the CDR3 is TGTGCCAGCAGCCAATTCTCTGGACTAGCGTCCCACAATGAGCAGTTCTTC. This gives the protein CASSQFSGLASHNEQFF. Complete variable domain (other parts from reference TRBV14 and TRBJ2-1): EAGVTQFPSHSVIEKGQTVTLRCDPISGHDNLYWYRRVMGKEIKFLLHFVKESKQDESGMPNNRFLAERTGGTYSTLKVQPAELEDSGVYFCASSQFSGLASHNEQFFGPGTRLTVL.

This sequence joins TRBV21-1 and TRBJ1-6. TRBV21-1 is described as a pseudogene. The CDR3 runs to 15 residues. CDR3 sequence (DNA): TGTGCCAGCTCCGGGGGCCCCCGGGCGGGTTCACCCCTCCACTTT. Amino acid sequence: CASSGGPRAGSPLHF.

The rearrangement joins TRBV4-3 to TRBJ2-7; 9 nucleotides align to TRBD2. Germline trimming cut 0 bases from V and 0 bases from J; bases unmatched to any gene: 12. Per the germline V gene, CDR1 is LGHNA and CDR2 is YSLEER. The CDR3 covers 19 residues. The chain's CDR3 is CASSQEAGTSSSSSYEQYF. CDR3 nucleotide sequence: TGCGCCAGCAGCCAAGAGGCCGGGACTAGCTCGTCCAGCTCCTACGAGCAGTACTTC.

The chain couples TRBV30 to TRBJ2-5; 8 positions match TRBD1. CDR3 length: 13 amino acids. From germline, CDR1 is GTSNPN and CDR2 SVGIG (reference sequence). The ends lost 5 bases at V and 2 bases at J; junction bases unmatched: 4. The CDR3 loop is CAWDRGRQETQYF. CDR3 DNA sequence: TGTGCCTGGGACAGGGGCCGGCAAGAGACCCAGTACTTC.

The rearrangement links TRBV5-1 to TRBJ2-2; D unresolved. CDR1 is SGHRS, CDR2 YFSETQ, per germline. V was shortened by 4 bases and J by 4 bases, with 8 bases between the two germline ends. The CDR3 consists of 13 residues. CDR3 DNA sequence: TGCGCCAGCAGCCCCGAGAGCACCGGGGAGCTGTTTTTT. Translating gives CASSPESTGELFF. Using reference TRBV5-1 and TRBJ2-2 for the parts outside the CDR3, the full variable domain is KAGVTQTPRYLIKTRGQQVTLSCSPISGHRSVSWYQQTPGQGLQFLFEYFSETQRNKGNFPGRFSGRQFSNSRSEMNVSTLELGDSALYLCASSPESTGELFFGEGSRLTVL.

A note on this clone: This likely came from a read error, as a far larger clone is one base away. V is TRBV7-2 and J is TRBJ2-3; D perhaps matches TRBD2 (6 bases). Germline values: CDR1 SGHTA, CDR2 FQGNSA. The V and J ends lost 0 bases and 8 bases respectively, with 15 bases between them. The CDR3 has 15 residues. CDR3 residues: CASSLATREPGTQYF. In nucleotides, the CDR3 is TGTGCCAGCAGCTTAGCTACGCGGGAACCAGGTACGCAGTATTTT.

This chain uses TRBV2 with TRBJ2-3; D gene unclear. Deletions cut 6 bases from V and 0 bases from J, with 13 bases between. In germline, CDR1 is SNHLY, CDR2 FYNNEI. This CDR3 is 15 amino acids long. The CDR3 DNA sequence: TGTGCCAGCAGGACCAACACCGCTAGCACAGATACGCAGTATTTT. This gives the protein CASRTNTASTDTQYF.

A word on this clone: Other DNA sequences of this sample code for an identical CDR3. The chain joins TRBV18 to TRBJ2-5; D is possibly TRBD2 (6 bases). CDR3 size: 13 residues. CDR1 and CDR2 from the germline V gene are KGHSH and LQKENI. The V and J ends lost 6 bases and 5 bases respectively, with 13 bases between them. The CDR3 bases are TGTGCCAGCTCCCGGGACTTACGGGAGACCCAGTACTTC. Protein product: CASSRDLRETQYF.

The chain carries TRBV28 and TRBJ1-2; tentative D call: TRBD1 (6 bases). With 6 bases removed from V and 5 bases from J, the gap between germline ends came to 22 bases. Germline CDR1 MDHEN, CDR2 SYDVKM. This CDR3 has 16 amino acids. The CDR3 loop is CASRLPGTMGSYGYTF. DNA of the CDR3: TGTGCCAGCAGACTACCTGGGACAATGGGGAGTTATGGCTACACCTTC.

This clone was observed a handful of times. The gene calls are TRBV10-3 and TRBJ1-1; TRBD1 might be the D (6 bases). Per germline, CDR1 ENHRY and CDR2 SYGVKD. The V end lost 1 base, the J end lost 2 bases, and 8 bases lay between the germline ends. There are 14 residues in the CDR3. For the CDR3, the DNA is TGTGCCATCAGTGAGTGGACAGTCAACACTGAAGCTTTCTTT. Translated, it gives CAISEWTVNTEAFF.

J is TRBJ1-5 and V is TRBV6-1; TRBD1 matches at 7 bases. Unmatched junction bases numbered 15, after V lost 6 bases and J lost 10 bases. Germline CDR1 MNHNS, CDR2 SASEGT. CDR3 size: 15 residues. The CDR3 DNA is TGTGCCAGCAGGGAGATCGACAGGGAGACGGGTCCCCAGCATTTT. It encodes CASREIDRETGPQHF.

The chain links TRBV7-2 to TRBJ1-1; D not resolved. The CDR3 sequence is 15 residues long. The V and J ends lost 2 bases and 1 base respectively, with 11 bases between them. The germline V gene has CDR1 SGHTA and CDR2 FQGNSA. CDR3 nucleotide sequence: TGTGCCAGCAGCTTAACTGCGGCCCCGAACACTGAAGCTTTCTTT. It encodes CASSLTAAPNTEAFF. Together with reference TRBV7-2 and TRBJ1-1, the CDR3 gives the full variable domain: GAGVSQSPSNKVTEKGKDVELRCDPISGHTALYWYRQSLGQGLEFLIYFQGNSAPDKSGLPSDRFSAERTGGSVSTLTIQRTQQEDSAVYLCASSLTAAPNTEAFFGQGTRLTVV.

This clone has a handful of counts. In nucleotides, the CDR3 is TGCGCCAGCAGCTTGGCCGGGGACAGGTGGCAAGAGACCCAGTACTTC. Encoded protein: CASSLAGDRWQETQYF. V is TRBV5-1 and J is TRBJ2-5, with TRBD1 matching over 8 bases. Germline loops: CDR1 SGHRS, CDR2 YFSETQ. Trimming at V came to 0 bases and at J to 2 bases, leaving 6 bases not matched to a gene. This CDR3 region has 16 residues.

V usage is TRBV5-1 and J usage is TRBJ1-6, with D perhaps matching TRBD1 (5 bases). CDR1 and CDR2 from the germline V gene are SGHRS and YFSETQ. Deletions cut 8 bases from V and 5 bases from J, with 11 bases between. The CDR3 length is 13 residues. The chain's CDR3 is CASTGTDNSPLHF. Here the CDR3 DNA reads TGCGCCAGTACCGGGACGGATAATTCACCCCTCCACTTT. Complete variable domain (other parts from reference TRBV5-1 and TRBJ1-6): KAGVTQTPRYLIKTRGQQVTLSCSPISGHRSVSWYQQTPGQGLQFLFEYFSETQRNKGNFPGRFSGRQFSNSRSEMNVSTLELGDSALYLCASTGTDNSPLHFGNGTRLTVT.

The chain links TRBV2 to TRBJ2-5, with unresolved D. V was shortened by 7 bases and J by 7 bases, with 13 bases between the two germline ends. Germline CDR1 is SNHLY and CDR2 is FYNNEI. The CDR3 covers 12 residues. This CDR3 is CASKDGVGTQYF. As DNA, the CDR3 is TGTGCCAGCAAGGACGGCGTGGGGACCCAGTACTTC.

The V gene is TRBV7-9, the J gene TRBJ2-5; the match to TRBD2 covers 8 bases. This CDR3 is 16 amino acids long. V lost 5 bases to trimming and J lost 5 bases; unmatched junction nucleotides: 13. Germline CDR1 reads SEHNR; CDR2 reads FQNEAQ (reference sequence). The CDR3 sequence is CASSLLGGGSLETQYF. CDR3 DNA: TGTGCCAGCAGCCTTCTCGGCGGGGGGTCTCTCGAGACCCAGTACTTC.

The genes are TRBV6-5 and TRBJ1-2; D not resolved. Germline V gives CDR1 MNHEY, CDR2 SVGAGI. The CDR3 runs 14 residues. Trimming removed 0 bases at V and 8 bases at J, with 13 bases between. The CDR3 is CASSYSLAPQGYTF. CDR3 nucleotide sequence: TGTGCCAGCAGTTACTCACTGGCCCCGCAGGGCTACACCTTC.

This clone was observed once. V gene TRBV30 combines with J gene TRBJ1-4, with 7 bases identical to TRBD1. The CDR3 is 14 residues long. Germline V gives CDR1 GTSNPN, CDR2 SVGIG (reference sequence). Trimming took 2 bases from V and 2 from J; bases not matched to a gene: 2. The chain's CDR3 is CAWSTGQTNEKLFF. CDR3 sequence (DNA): TGTGCCTGGAGTACGGGACAGACTAATGAAAAACTGTTTTTT. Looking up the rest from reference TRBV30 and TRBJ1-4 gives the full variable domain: SQTIHQWPATLVQPVGSPLSLECTVEGTSNPNLYWYRQAAGRGLQLLFYSVGIGQISSEVPQNLSASRPQDRQFILSSKKLLLSDSGFYLCAWSTGQTNEKLFFGSGTQLSVL.

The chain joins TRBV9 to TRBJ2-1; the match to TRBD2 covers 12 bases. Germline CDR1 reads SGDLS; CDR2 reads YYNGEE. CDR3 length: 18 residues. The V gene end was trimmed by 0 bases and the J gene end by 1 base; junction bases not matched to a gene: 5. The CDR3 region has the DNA TGTGCCAGCAGCGTAGGACTAGCGGGAGCCGTTTCCTACAATGAGCAGTTCTTC. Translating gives CASSVGLAGAVSYNEQFF.